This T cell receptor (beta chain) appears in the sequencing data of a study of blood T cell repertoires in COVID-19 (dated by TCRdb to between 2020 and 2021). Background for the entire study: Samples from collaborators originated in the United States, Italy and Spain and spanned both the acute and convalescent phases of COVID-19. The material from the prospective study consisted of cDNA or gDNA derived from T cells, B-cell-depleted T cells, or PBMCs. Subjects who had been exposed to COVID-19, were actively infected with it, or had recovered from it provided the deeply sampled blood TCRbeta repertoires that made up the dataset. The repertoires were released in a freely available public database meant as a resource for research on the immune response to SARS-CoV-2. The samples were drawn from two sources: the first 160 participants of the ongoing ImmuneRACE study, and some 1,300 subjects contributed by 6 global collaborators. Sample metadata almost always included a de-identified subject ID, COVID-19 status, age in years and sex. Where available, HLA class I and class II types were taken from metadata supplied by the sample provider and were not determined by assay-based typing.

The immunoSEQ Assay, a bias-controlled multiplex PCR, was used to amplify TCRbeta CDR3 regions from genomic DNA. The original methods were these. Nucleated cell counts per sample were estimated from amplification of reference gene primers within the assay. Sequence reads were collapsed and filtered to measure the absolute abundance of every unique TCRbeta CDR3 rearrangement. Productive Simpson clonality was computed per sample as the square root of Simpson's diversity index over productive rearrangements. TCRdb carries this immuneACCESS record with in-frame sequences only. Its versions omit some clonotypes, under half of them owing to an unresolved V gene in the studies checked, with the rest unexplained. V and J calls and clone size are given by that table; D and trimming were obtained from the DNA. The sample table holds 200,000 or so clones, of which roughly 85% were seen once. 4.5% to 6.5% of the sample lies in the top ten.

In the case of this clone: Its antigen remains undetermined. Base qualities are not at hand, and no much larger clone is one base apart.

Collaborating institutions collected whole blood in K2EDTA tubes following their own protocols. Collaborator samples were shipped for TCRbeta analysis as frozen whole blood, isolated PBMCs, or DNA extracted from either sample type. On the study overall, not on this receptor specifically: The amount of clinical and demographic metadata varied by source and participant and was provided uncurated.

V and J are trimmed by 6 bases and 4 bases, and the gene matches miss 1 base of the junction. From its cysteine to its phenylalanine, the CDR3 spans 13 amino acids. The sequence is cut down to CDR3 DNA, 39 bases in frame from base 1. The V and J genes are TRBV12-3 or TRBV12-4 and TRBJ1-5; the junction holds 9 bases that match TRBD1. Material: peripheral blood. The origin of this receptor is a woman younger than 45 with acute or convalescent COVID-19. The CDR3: CASSGQGNQPQHF. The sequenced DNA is TGTGCCAGCAGCGGACAGGGGAATCAGCCCCAGCATTTT.